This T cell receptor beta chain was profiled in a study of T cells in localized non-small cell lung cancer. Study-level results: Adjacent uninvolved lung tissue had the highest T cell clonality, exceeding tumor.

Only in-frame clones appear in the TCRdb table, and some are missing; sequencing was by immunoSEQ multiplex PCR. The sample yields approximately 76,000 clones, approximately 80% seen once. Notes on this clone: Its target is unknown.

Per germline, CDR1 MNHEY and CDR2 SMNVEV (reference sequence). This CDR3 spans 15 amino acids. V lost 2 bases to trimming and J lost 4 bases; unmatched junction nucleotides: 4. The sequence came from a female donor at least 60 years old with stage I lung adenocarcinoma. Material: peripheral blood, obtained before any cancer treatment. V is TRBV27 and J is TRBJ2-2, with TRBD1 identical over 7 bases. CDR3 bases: TGTGCCAGCAGTTTAGAGGGGGCGGGCACCGGGGAGCTGTTTTTT. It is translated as CASSLEGAGTGELFF.